This T cell receptor beta chain emerged from a study of T cells in Graves' hyperthyroidism and ophthalmopathy. With regard to this clonotype: Its antigen is currently unknown. At one end the junction does not follow the germline gene, possibly because of a read error.

Orbital computed tomography and thyroid ultrasound, together with serum TRAb and thyroxine and clinical symptoms, were used for diagnoses. Study-wide points: Expanded thyroid clonotypes (above 0.001) were mostly also found in blood.

The CDR3 length is 15 residues. CDR1 is SGHTA, CDR2 FQGNSA, per germline. Template material for amplifying TCR beta CDR3 regions consisted of RNA transcripts. RT-PCR in the first round (using the HTBI primer set) targeted the TCR CDR3. From the multiplex PCR reads, TCRdb called clonotypes with MiXCR, one entry per CDR3 protein. Among over 45,000 distinct CDR3 sequences, around half were seen once, and the ten largest hold approximately 9%. This clonotype was sampled from a woman aged 45-65 years with Graves' ophthalmopathy. The chain links TRBV7-2 to TRBJ2-5, with D perhaps being TRBD1 or TRBD2 (5 bases each). The material sequenced was blood. The chain's CDR3 is CASSYTGLVQETRYF. As DNA, the CDR3 is TGTGCTAGCAGTTATACAGGACTGGTCCAAGAGACCCGGTACTTC.